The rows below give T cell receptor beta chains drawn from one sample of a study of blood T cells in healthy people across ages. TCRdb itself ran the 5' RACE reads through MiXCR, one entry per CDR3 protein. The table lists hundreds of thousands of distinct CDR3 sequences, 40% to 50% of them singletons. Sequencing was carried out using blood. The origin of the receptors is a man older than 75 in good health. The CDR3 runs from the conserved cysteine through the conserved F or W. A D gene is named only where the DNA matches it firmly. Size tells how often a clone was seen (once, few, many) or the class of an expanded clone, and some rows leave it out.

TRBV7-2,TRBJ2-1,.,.,TGTGCCAGCACTTCCGGGCCGTCTCCCTACAATGAGCAGTTCTTC,CASTSGPSPYNEQFF
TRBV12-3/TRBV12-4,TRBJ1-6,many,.,TGTGCCAGCAGTTTAAGTGGGGGTAGGAATTCACCCCTCCACTTT,CASSLSGGRNSPLHF
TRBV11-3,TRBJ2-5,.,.,TGTGCCAGCAGCCCCGGTGGGGACCTACAAGAGACCCAGTACTTC,CASSPGGDLQETQYF
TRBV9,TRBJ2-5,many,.,TGTGCCAGCAGCGTAGAGTCCGACGAGACCCAGTACTTC,CASSVESDETQYF
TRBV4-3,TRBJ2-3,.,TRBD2,TGCGCCAGCAGCCACGCGGGTCGCGGGGGGTCAGATACGCAGTATTTT,CASSHAGRGGSDTQYF
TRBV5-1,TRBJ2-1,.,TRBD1,TGCGCCAGCCGTATTAATCCGGGACAGGGAGTTAATGAGCAGTTCTTC,CASRINPGQGVNEQFF
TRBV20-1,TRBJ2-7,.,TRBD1,TGCAGTGCTAATTCGAACAGGGGTACTAGCGAGCAGTACTTC,CSANSNRGTSEQYF
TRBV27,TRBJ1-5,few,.,TGTGCCAGCAGTCGGCCAGGGACCAATCAGCCCCAGCATTTT,CASSRPGTNQPQHF
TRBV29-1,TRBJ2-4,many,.,TGCAGCGTTGATGCGGGACAGAGCAAAAACATTCAGTACTTC,CSVDAGQSKNIQYF
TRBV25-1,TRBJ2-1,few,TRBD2,TGTGCCAGCAGTGATTCCAGACTAGCGGGAGTATCTGAGCAGTTCTTC,CASSDSRLAGVSEQFF
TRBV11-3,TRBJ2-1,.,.,TGTGCCAGCAGCTTAGAGGCCGGGGCCATACAGGGTGAGCAGTTCTTC,CASSLEAGAIQGEQFF
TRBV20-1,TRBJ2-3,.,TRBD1,TGCGGAGGGGACAGGGGTGCAGATACGCAGTATTTT,CGGDRGADTQYF
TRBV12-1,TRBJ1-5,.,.,TGTGCCAGCAGCTCACGAAAGAGCGGCAATCAGCCCCAGCATTTT,CASSSRKSGNQPQHF
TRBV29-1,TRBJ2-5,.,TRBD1,TGCAGCGTTGAAATAGGACAGGGGAAGAGGGAGACCCAGTACTTC,CSVEIGQGKRETQYF
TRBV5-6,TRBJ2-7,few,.,TGTGCCAGCAGCTTGGCTGCCGGCGAGCAGTACTTC,CASSLAAGEQYF
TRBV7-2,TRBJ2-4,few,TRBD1,TGTGCCAGCAGCACAAGGACAGGGGGCGCAGACATTCAGTACTTC,CASSTRTGGADIQYF
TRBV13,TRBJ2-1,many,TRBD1,TGTGCCAGCACCCTAGGGGGCGCGGTGGGCAATGAGCAGTTCTTC,CASTLGGAVGNEQFF
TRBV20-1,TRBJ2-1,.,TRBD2,TGCAGTGCCCCAGCAACGGGAGGGTTGATGAATGAGCAGTTCTTC,CSAPATGGLMNEQFF
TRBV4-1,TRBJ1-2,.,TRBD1,TGCGCCAGCAGCCTCGTGGGCAGGACAGGGACTTTTGGCTACACCTTC,CASSLVGRTGTFGYTF
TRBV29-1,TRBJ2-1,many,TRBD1,TGCAGAGGGACAGGGACCGACAATGAGCAGTTCTTC,CRGTGTDNEQFF
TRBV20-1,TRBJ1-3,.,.,TGCAGTGCTAGAGACCCTATTGACAGCTATGGAAACACCATATATTTT,CSARDPIDSYGNTIYF
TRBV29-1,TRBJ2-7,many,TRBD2,TGCAGCGTTGATAGGGGGGCGGGAGGGACCTACGAGCAGTACTTC,CSVDRGAGGTYEQYF
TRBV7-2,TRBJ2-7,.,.,TGTGCCAGCACGGACCTTGTCCACAATGAGCGGTACTTC,CASTDLVHNERYF
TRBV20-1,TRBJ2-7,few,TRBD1,TGCAGTGCTAGAGGTGGGACAGGGGGTTACGAGCAGTACTTC,CSARGGTGGYEQYF
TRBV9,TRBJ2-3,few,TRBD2,TGTGCCAGCAGCGTCGGCGGGGGACTAAGCACAGATACGCAGTATTTT,CASSVGGGLSTDTQYF
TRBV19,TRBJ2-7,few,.,TGTGCCAGTAGTACGACTACTAGCTACGAGCAGTACTTC,CASSTTTSYEQYF
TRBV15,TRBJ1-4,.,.,TGTGCCACCAGCATAACACTGAGTGAAAAACTGTTTTTT,CATSITLSEKLFF
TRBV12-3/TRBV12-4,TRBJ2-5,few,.,TGTGCCAAGGGACAACGAGGGTGGGAGACCCAGTACTTC,CAKGQRGWETQYF
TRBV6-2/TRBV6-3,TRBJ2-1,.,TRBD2,TGTGCCAGCAGTTACGATCAAAGCGGGAGCTCCTACAATGAGCAGTTCTTC,CASSYDQSGSSYNEQFF
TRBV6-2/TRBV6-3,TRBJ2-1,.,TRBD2,TGTGCCAGCAGTTACGGTAGCGGGAGTGCCGGCTCCTACAATGAGCAGTTCTTC,CASSYGSGSAGSYNEQFF
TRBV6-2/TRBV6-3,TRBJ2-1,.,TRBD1,TGTGCCAGCAGTTCTCTCGGGACAGAGTACAATGAGCAGTTCTTC,CASSSLGTEYNEQFF
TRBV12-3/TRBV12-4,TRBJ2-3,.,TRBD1,TGTGCCAGCAGCCGCGGGACAGGGGTTACCGATACGGAGTATTTT,CASSRGTGVTDTEYF
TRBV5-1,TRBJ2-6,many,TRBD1,TGCGCCAGCAGCTCAACAGGGGGCTCTGGGGCCAACGTCCTGACTTTC,CASSSTGGSGANVLTF
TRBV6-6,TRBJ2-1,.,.,TGTGCCAGCAGAACCAACAGGGGAGGCTTTTACAATGAGCAGTTCTTC,CASRTNRGGFYNEQFF
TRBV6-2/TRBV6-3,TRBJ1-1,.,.,TGTGCCAGCAGTTACGAGGGGGGAAAGTGGACTGAAGCTTTCTTT,CASSYEGGKWTEAFF
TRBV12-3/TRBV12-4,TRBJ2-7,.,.,TGTGCCAGCAGTATTCGGGCAGGCCCATCCTACGAGCAGTACTTC,CASSIRAGPSYEQYF
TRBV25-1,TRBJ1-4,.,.,TGTGCCAGCAGCCAGGGGACTTGGGATGAAAAACTGTTTTTT,CASSQGTWDEKLFF
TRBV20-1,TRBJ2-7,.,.,TGCAGTGCTAGACGCTCGCAGGTTCGAGGGGGCTACGAGCAGTACTTC,CSARRSQVRGGYEQYF
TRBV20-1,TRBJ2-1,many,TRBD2,TGCAGTGCTACTTCGGGGGGGCTCATCGGGCAGTTCTTC,CSATSGGLIGQFF
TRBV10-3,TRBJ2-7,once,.,TGTGCCATCAGTGGTGGCGGGTACGAGCAGTACTTC,CAISGGGYEQYF